This T cell receptor beta chain was identified during a study of blood T cell repertoires in COVID-19. As for the study in general: The samples span acute and convalescent COVID-19 from the United States, Italy and Spain. T cells, B-cell-depleted T cells, or PBMCs provided the cDNA or gDNA that served as material.

Sequencing used immunoSEQ multiplex PCR; TCRdb keeps in-frame clones, though not all of them. The sample yields 37,000 or so clones, around 86% seen once. The length of the CDR3 is 14 residues. In germline, CDR1 is GTSNPN, CDR2 SVGIG (reference sequence). The V end was cut by 5 bases, the J end by 1 base, with 13 bases between. The V call is TRBV30, the J call TRBJ2-3, with D tentatively TRBD2 (6 bases). The source of this sequence is a human donor in a cohort sampled during active COVID-19. Sequencing was performed on peripheral blood. The CDR3 here is CAWATWRGTDTQYF. The DNA for the CDR3 is TGTGCCTGGGCCACGTGGAGGGGCACAGATACGCAGTATTTT.